This T cell receptor beta chain appears in the sequencing data of a study of lymphopenia after photon versus proton radiotherapy (dated by TCRdb to between 2017 and 2020). For the wider study: The study compared the immunological effects of photon versus proton radiation therapy in patients with gastrointestinal tumors who developed high-grade lymphopenia. The cohort included about 18 patients with gastrointestinal tumors who developed lymphopenia after receiving either photon or proton therapy. The goal of the study was to characterize the differences between the two radiation modalities in how they affect the immune system.

Broad study findings and their caveats: Across the cohort, a larger post-nadir drop in TCR diversity was inversely correlated with overall survival time among patients who died. The survival association was assessed only in patients who died, and better survival with proton therapy was presented by the authors as a possibility rather than a demonstrated result. Once the lymphocyte count had reached its nadir, the repertoires of photon-treated patients showed oligoclonal expansion, particularly of CD8+ Temra cells, and this expansion drove the decline in diversity. Proton-treated patients stayed relatively stable during treatment, while photon-treated patients lost naive T cells and TCR diversity and gained effector/memory populations.

The CDR3 contains 16 residues, cysteine and phenylalanine counted. This entry keeps only the CDR3 DNA: 48 bases, framed from base 1. Between the V and J ends, shortened by 6 bases and 3 bases respectively, the junction contains 19 bases. From a lookup of the germline V gene, CDR1 and CDR2 are MDHEN and SYDVKM. Libraries were made using the immunoSEQ multiplex PCR assay. Alongside multiparametric flow cytometry, deep sequencing of rearranged TCR beta loci was used to profile the T cell repertoires. The source is immuneACCESS, and TCRdb retained only in-frame sequences with V and J called. Part of the clones is not carried over; for the studies checked, unresolved V genes explain less than half of this, and the remainder is unexplained. Present in this sample are over 40,000 clones, roughly nine tenths of which were seen just once. The ten top clones hold roughly 18% of the sample. A note on this clone: What this receptor recognizes is not known. Per-base qualities were not stored, and no clone one base away is much larger.

The sample here was peripheral blood, taken from a patient treated with photon-based radiotherapy. The source of this sequence is a woman aged 40 to 55 with cholangiocarcinoma. The rearranged chain carries TRBV28 and TRBJ2-3, with TRBD1 tentatively as D gene (5 bases match). The CDR3: CASSAIRARSTDTQYF. The DNA sequence reads TGTGCCAGCAGCGCGATCAGGGCCAGGAGTACAGATACGCAGTATTTT.